One and the same sample provided the 6 T cell receptor beta chains below, sequenced in a study of T cell clones after liver transplantation. The assay was immunoSEQ multiplex PCR, and TCRdb's table has in-frame clones only and misses some. The profile shows tens of thousands of clones, 65% to 85% of them singletons. The source material was CD4+ T cells from blood, sampled 45 to 46 months after liver transplant. Receptor source: a human patient who received a liver transplant. The graft donor may have contributed some T cells.

J is TRBJ1-1 and V is TRBV5-1; the D is unclear. Germline V gene data show CDR1 as SGHRS and CDR2 as YFSETQ. V was pared by 4 bases and J by 2 bases, with 12 bases between. CDR3 size: 14 residues. The CDR3 region is CASSVDGSNTEAFF. CDR3 nucleotide sequence: TGCGCCAGCAGCGTCGACGGGTCCAACACTGAAGCTTTCTTT.

This clone was counted at least ten times. In nucleotides, the CDR3 is TGTGCCAGCAGCTTTAACAGGGAGACCCAGTACTTC. Translation gives CASSFNRETQYF. The chain uses TRBV11-2 and TRBJ2-5, with D possibly being TRBD1 (5 bases). Trimming removed 3 bases at V and 5 bases at J, with 7 bases between. The CDR3 spans 12 residues. Germline V gene lookup returns CDR1 SGHAT and CDR2 FQNNGV.

A single count supports this clone. The V and J genes are TRBV5-4 and TRBJ2-3; 11 nucleotides agree with TRBD2. V trimming: 2 bases; J trimming: 3 bases; junction bases outside the gene matches: 2. CDR1 is SGHNT and CDR2 is YYREEE in the germline V gene (reference sequence). This CDR3 is 15 amino acids long. This CDR3 is CASSFTSGGTDTQYF. CDR3 nucleotide sequence: TGTGCCAGCAGCTTCACTAGCGGGGGTACAGATACGCAGTATTTT.

The chain is built from TRBV7-9 and TRBJ2-1, with 11 bases aligning to TRBD2. Germline loops: CDR1 SEHNR, CDR2 FQNEAQ (reference sequence). J was trimmed by 8 bases and V by 6 bases; bases with no gene match: 6. The CDR3 loop spans 14 amino acids. For the CDR3, the DNA is TGTGCCAGCAGGGCTAGCGGGAGGAACTATGAGCAGTTCTTC. It is translated as CASRASGRNYEQFF.

The J gene is TRBJ2-1, the V gene TRBV10-2; D possibly corresponds to TRBD1 (5 bases). The germline CDR1 and CDR2 sequences are WSHSY and SAAADI. This CDR3 region has 13 residues. The ends were cut back, 7 bases at V and 9 bases at J, with 16 bases in the middle. CDR3 loop: CASTAGSYGEQFF. The CDR3 DNA reads TGCGCCAGCACTGCAGGGTCGTATGGTGAGCAGTTCTTC.

The chain employs TRBV7-7 and TRBJ2-2; 9 nucleotides agree with TRBD2. V lost 6 bases and J lost 6; bases outside the gene matches: 8. Germline loops: CDR1 SSHAT, CDR2 FNYEAQ (reference sequence). The CDR3 length is 15 residues. The CDR3 bases are TGTGCCAGCAGAAGAGCGGGAGGCCCCGCCGGGGAGCTGTTTTTT. Translated: CASRRAGGPAGELFF.